What follows are 9 T cell receptor beta chains derived from one specimen sequenced in a study of shared clonotypes between healthy human individuals. Generated by immunoSEQ multiplex PCR, the TCRdb table keeps only in-frame clones and is missing some. In the table there are some 2,000,000 clones, about 95% of which are singletons. CD8 cells classed as naive were CD45RO-negative and positively selected for CCR7, excluding terminally differentiated effector memory CD45RA+ cells. Sequencing was performed on naive CD8+ T cells sorted from blood. The receptors were gathered from a man between 18 and 29 years old in good health.

The chain links TRBV30 to TRBJ1-6; TRBD1 matches at 10 bases. V lost 5 bases and J lost 8; bases outside the gene matches: 9. There are 15 residues in the CDR3. The germline CDR1 and CDR2 sequences are GTSNPN and SVGIG (reference sequence). The CDR3 here is CAWEDRGLWDSPLHF. CDR3 in DNA: TGTGCCTGGGAAGACAGGGGGCTTTGGGATTCACCCCTCCACTTT.

Notes on this clone: The same CDR3 arises from other DNA sequences in this sample as well. V and J are TRBV10-1 and TRBJ2-7; 7 nucleotides agree with TRBD2. The CDR3 length is 13 residues. CDR1 WNHNN and CDR2 SYGVQD come from the germline V gene (reference sequence). J lost 4 bases, V lost 0 bases, and 0 bases had no gene match. This chain's CDR3 is CASSESGGYEQYF. Written as DNA, the CDR3 is TGCGCCAGCAGTGAGTCGGGGGGGTACGAGCAGTACTTC.

The J gene is TRBJ2-7, the V gene TRBV11-2; 8 nucleotides agree with TRBD1. CDR3 length: 15 residues. Germline CDR1 SGHAT, CDR2 FQNNGV. The trim removed 5 bases at V and 7 bases at J, leaving 13 bases unmatched. CDR3 coding DNA: TGTGCCAGCAGCCCAGGACAGGGCCTCCTTCGGGAGCAGTACTTC. Amino acids: CASSPGQGLLREQYF.

V and J are TRBV27 and TRBJ2-1; D is ambiguous. Germline CDR1 reads MNHEY; CDR2 reads SMNVEV (reference sequence). The CDR3 has 14 residues. Between the trimmed V and J ends, which lost 0 bases and 4 bases, there was a span of 7 bases. CDR3 region: CASSLSPGYNEQFF. DNA of the CDR3: TGTGCCAGCAGTTTATCTCCTGGATACAATGAGCAGTTCTTC.

This chain connects TRBV5-1 to TRBJ2-7; D might be TRBD2 (5 bases). This CDR3 is 12 amino acids long. Trimming took off 3 bases at V and 5 bases at J, with 9 bases between the two ends. CDR1 SGHRS and CDR2 YFSETQ come from the germline V gene. DNA for the CDR3: TGCGCCAGCAGCTATACTAGAGACGAGCAGTACTTC. Protein sequence: CASSYTRDEQYF.

The rearrangement uses TRBV4-3 and TRBJ1-3, with D perhaps TRBD1 (5 bases). Trimming shortened V by 1 base and J by 0 bases, and 13 bases separated the two germline ends. CDR3 size: 17 residues. From germline, CDR1 is LGHNA and CDR2 YSLEER. CDR3 in amino acids: CASSQVWGRDSGNTIYF. The CDR3 DNA reads as TGCGCCAGCAGCCAAGTCTGGGGACGGGACTCTGGAAACACCATATATTTT.

This clone has a single count. The chain is built from TRBV4-3 and TRBJ2-5; 14 positions match TRBD2. The V gene end was trimmed by 3 bases and the J gene end by 2 bases; junction bases not matched to a gene: 11. This CDR3 is built from 19 residues. Germline V lookup: CDR1 LGHNA, CDR2 YSLEER. The CDR3 protein is CASSQELGLAGDWQETQYF. CDR3 DNA sequence: TGCGCCAGCAGCCAGGAGCTGGGACTAGCGGGAGATTGGCAAGAGACCCAGTACTTC.

The V gene is TRBV27, the J gene TRBJ2-3; the D gene is possibly TRBD1 (5 bases). Germline lookup yields CDR1 MNHEY and CDR2 SMNVEV (reference sequence). CDR3 length equals 12 residues. Trimming removed 5 bases at V and 6 bases at J, with 9 bases between. CDR3 nucleotide sequence: TGTGCCAGCAGTGATACAGGTGATACGCAGTATTTT. It codes for CASSDTGDTQYF.

This clone was seen more than once but under ten times. V is TRBV7-6 and J is TRBJ2-3; TRBD2 aligns across 8 bases. The V segment lost 8 bases and the J segment 4 bases; nucleotides outside the gene matches: 11. The CDR3 sequence is 15 residues long. Germline CDR1 and CDR2: SGHVS and FNYEAQ. CDR3: CASARGLALPDTQYF. CDR3 nucleotide sequence: TGTGCCAGCGCTCGCGGACTAGCCCTCCCAGATACGCAGTATTTT. Together with reference TRBV7-6 and TRBJ2-3, the CDR3 gives the full variable domain: GAGVSQSPRYKVTKRGQDVALRCDPISGHVSLYWYRQALGQGPEFLTYFNYEAQQDKSGLPNDRFSAERPEGSISTLTIQRTEQRDSAMYRCASARGLALPDTQYFGPGTRLTVL.